This T cell receptor beta chain comes out of a study of patients and donors after allogeneic stem cell transplantation. TCRdb processed the RT-PCR reads anew with MiXCR; each CDR3 protein has one entry. The table shows about 960,000 distinct CDR3 sequences, with about a sixth occurring only once. This sequence originates from a human donor who was either an allogeneic HSCT recipient or a stem cell or donor lymphocyte infusion donor (not recorded which). It is not recorded whose cells these are; they may come from a transplant donor. Sequencing used blood, either unsorted or a sorted T cell fraction (not recorded which).

CDR3: CASSSGLGYLGEQFF. The CDR3 DNA reads as TGTGCCAGCAGCTCGGGACTAGGCTATCTGGGGGAGCAGTTCTTC. The rearrangement joins TRBV11-2 to TRBJ2-1; 8 positions match TRBD2. Looked up from germline, CDR1 is SGHAT and CDR2 is FQNNGV. The CDR3 covers 15 residues. J lost 10 bases, V lost 4 bases, and 12 bases had no gene match. Together with reference TRBV11-2 and TRBJ2-1, the CDR3 gives the full variable domain: EAGVAQSPRYKIIEKRQSVAFWCNPISGHATLYWYQQILGQGPKLLIQFQNNGVVDDSQLPKDRFSAERLKGVDSTLKIQPAKLEDSAVYLCASSSGLGYLGEQFFGPGTRLTVL.